The 6 T cell receptor beta chains below come from one sample, sequenced in a study of siplizumab effects on memory and regulatory T cells. Sequencing was performed with immunoSEQ multiplex PCR; in TCRdb, only in-frame clones are kept and a portion is missing. The sample holds about 100,000 clones; just under 95% are singletons and the top ten take about 1.5%. The source material was non-Treg CD4+ T cells sorted from blood. The receptor set was obtained from a human donor in good health.

V and J are TRBV2 and TRBJ2-4, with 8 nucleotides matching TRBD1. The length of the CDR3 is 15 residues. Germline-derived CDR1 and CDR2 are SNHLY and FYNNEI. With 6 bases clipped from V and 2 bases from J, the junction kept 6 bases outside the gene matches. The CDR3, as DNA: TGTGCCAGCAGGGACAGGGCCAGGACCAAAAACATTCAGTACTTC. This encodes CASRDRARTKNIQYF.

The chain links TRBV5-1 to TRBJ1-1; D gene uncertain. This CDR3 is built from 13 residues. The V end lost 4 bases, the J end lost 4 bases, and 11 bases lay between the germline ends. Germline CDR1 reads SGHRS; CDR2 reads YFSETQ. CDR3 amino acids: CASSIDMFTEAFF. The DNA of the CDR3 is TGCGCCAGCAGCATTGACATGTTCACTGAAGCTTTCTTT.

The chain recombines TRBV28 with TRBJ1-4, with D tentatively TRBD1 (5 bases). Germline V gives CDR1 MDHEN, CDR2 SYDVKM. The V and J ends lost 5 bases and 3 bases respectively, with 13 bases between them. The CDR3 contains 15 residues. The CDR3 region is CASSRRGGANEKLFF. Here the CDR3 DNA reads TGTGCCAGCAGTCGGAGGGGAGGGGCTAATGAAAAACTGTTTTTT.

V gene TRBV28 combines with J gene TRBJ2-3, with 11 bases aligning to TRBD2. The trim removed 4 bases at V and 0 bases at J, leaving 3 bases unmatched. Germline lookup yields CDR1 MDHEN and CDR2 SYDVKM. The CDR3 runs to 16 residues. The DNA for the CDR3 is TGTGCCAGCAGTTCGGGACTAGCGGAGAGCACAGATACGCAGTATTTT. Translated: CASSSGLAESTDTQYF.

This sequence joins TRBV7-2 and TRBJ2-3, with D perhaps TRBD2 (7 bases). In germline, CDR1 is SGHTA, CDR2 FQGNSA. The CDR3 has 16 amino acids. The germline V and J ends were trimmed by 5 bases and 2 bases, with 17 bases remaining between them. The CDR3, as DNA: TGTGCCAGCAGCCCCACGAGGGCGGGGGCCACAGATACGCAGTATTTT. Its protein product is CASSPTRAGATDTQYF. Full variable domain (rest looked up from reference TRBV7-2 and TRBJ2-3): GAGVSQSPSNKVTEKGKDVELRCDPISGHTALYWYRQSLGQGLEFLIYFQGNSAPDKSGLPSDRFSAERTGGSVSTLTIQRTQQEDSAVYLCASSPTRAGATDTQYFGPGTRLTVL.

This chain uses TRBV28 with TRBJ2-1; 9 nucleotides line up with TRBD2. The germline V gene encodes CDR1 MDHEN and CDR2 SYDVKM. Trimming at V came to 5 bases and at J to 8 bases, leaving 7 bases not matched to a gene. The CDR3 totals 14 residues. This CDR3 is CASSPPGLADEQFF. CDR3 in DNA: TGTGCCAGCAGTCCTCCGGGACTAGCCGATGAGCAGTTCTTC.